This T cell receptor beta chain is from a study of T cell responses to AZD1222 COVID-19 vaccine. Libraries were prepared by immunoSEQ multiplex PCR; TCRdb keeps only in-frame clonotypes and omits some of them. The sample yields about 170,000 clones, 75% to 90% seen once. Findings of the study overall: It was only a handful of AZD1222 recipients who were seropositive at baseline.

A note on this clone: As yet, its antigen is unknown.

The TCR comes from an adult in good health. The sequenced sample was peripheral blood, obtained on day 0 of AZD1222 vaccination.

The CDR3 reads CASSKGGRGVCPKEETQYF. CDR3 nucleotides: TGTGCCAGCAGCAAAGGGGGGAGGGGTGTGTGTCCAAAAGAAGAGACCCAGTACTTC. The rearrangement joins TRBV21-1 to TRBJ2-5; TRBD2 is the table's D call, not checked against the DNA. TRBV21-1 is designated a pseudogene. The CDR3 extends over 19 amino acids.